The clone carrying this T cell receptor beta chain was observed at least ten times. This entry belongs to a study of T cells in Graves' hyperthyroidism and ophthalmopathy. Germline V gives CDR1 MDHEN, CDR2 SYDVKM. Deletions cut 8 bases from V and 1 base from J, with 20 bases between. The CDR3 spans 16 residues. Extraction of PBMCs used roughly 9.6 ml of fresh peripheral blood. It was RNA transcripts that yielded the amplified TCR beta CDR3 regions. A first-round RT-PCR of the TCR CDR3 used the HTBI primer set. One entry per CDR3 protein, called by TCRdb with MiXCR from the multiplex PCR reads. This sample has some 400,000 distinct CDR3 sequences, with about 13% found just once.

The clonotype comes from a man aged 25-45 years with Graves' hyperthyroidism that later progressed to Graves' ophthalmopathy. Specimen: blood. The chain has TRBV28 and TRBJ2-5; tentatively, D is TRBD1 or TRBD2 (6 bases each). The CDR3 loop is CASSGSGAGVQETQYF. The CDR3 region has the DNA TGTGCCAGCTCTGGTAGCGGAGCAGGGGTCCAAGAGACCCAGTACTTC.